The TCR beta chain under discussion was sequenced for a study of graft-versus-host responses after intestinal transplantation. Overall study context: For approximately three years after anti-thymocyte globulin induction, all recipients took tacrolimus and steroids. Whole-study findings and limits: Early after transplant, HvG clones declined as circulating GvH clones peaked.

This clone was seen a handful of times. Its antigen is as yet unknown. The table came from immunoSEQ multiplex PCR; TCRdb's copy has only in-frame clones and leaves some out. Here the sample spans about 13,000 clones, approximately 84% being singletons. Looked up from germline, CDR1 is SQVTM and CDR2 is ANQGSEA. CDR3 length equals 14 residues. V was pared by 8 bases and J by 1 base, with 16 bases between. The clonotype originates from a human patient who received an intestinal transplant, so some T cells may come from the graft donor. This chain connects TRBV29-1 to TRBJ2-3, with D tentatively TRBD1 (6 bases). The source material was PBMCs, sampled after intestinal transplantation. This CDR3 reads CSTTRTAGTDTQYF. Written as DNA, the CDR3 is TGCAGCACAACGAGGACAGCTGGCACAGATACGCAGTATTTT.